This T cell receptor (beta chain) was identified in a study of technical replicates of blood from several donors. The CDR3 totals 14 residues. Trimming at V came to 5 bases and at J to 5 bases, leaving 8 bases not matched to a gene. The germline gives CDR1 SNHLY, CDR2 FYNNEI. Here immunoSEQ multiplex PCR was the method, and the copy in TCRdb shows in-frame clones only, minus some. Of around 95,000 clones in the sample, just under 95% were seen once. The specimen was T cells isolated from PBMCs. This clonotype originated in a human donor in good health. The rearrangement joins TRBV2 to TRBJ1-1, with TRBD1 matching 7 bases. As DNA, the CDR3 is TGTGCCAGCAGTCTAAACAGGGGACGGACTGAAGCTTTCTTT. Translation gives CASSLNRGRTEAFF.